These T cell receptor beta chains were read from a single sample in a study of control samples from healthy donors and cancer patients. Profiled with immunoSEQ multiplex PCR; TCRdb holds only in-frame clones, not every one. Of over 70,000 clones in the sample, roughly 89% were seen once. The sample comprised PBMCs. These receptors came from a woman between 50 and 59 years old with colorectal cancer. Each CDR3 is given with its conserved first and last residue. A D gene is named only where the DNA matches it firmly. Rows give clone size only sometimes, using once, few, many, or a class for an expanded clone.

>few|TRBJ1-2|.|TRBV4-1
TGCGCCAGCAGCCAAGATCCCACGTTTAGCTCTATGGGCTACACCTTC
CASSQDPTFSSMGYTF
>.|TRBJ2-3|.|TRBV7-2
TGTGCCAGCAGCTTCGACCCAGGAGATACGCAGTATTTT
CASSFDPGDTQYF
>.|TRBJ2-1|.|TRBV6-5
TGTGCCAGCACCCTATGGGATGAGCAGTTCTTC
CASTLWDEQFF
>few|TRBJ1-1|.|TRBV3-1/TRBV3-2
TGTGCCAGCAGCCAAGACAGGGGTGGTATGAACACTGAAGCTTTCTTT
CASSQDRGGMNTEAFF
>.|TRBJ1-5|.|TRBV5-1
TGCGCCAGCCCAAGAGGTCAGCCCCAGCATTTT
CASPRGQPQHF
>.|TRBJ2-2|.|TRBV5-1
TGCGCCAGCAGCTTGGGGGCAATCGGAGGCGGGGAGCTGTTTTTT
CASSLGAIGGGELFF
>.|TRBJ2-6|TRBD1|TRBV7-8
TGTGCCAGCAGCCTCCGGGACAGGGGGCACTCTGGGGCCAACGTCCTGACTTTC
CASSLRDRGHSGANVLTF
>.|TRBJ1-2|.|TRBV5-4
TGTGCCAGCAGCCCTGGCGGGGAGGGGCGCGGAAATGGCTACACCTTC
CASSPGGEGRGNGYTF
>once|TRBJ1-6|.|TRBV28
TGTGCCAGCTCGACAGCCACTAATTCACCCCTCCACTTT
CASSTATNSPLHF
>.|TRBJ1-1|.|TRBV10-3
TGTGCCATCAGTGAGTGGAGCACTGAAGCTTTCTTT
CAISEWSTEAFF
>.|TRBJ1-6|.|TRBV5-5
TGTGCCAGCAGCTCCCGCCTCGGACAGAATTCACCCCTCCACTTT
CASSSRLGQNSPLHF
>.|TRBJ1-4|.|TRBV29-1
TGCAGCGTTGGTAAGGGTAATCTAGCTAATGAAAAACTGTTTTTT
CSVGKGNLANEKLFF
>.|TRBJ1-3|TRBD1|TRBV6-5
TGTGCCACTTCCAGGGGGGTTCGCAATGGAAACACCATATATTTT
CATSRGVRNGNTIYF
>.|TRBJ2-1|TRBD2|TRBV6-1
TGTGCCAGCAGTGAACCGGGACTACATTCGGATGAGCAGTTCTTC
CASSEPGLHSDEQFF
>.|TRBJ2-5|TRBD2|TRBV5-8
TGTGCCTCCAGAAAGGGACTAGGAGGAGAGACCCAGTACTTC
CASRKGLGGETQYF
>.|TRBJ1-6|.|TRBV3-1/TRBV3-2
TGTGCCAGCAGCCAAGAGCGGGATTCACCCCTCCACTTT
CASSQERDSPLHF
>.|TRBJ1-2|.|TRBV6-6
TGTGCCAGCAGTGTAGACGGACCGCCCGACTTC
CASSVDGPPDF
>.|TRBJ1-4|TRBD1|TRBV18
TGTGCCAGCCAGCAGGACAGGGCAAGTGAAAAACTGTTTTTT
CASQQDRASEKLFF
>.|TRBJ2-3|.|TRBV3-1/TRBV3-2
TGTGCCAGCAGCCCCGGATACATTACAGATACGCAGTATTTT
CASSPGYITDTQYF
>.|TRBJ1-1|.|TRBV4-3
TGCGCCAGCAGCCAAGAAAGGTCATGGAACACTGAAGCTTTCTTT
CASSQERSWNTEAFF
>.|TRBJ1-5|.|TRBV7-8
TGTGCCAGCACGGACAGAGCCAGCAATCAGCCCCAGCATTTT
CASTDRASNQPQHF
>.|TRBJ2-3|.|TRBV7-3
TGTGCCAGCAGCCCCAACAGTCCCGGGTCGGCAGATACGCAGTATTTT
CASSPNSPGSADTQYF
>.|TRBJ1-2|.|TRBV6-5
TGTGCCAGCACCCACGGGATTTTCTATGGCTACACCTTC
CASTHGIFYGYTF
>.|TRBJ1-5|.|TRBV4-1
TGCGCCAGCAGCCAAGCGGAGGGGAACAATCAGCCCCAGCATTTT
CASSQAEGNNQPQHF
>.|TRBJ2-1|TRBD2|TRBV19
TGTGCCAGTAGTATCCTGAGCGGGGGGTCGAATGAGCAGTTCTTC
CASSILSGGSNEQFF
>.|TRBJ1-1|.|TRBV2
TGTGCCAGCACGAGACAGGAGAACACTGAAGCTTTCTTT
CASTRQENTEAFF
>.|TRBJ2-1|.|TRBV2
TGTGCCAGCAGGGACTACTACAATGAGCAGTTCTTC
CASRDYYNEQFF
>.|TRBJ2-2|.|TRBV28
TGTGCCAGCACGAGTGGGGGGGCCGGAACCGGGGAGCTGTTTTTT
CASTSGGAGTGELFF
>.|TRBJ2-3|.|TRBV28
TGTGCCAGCAGTTTATCCTCCGCCCTCACAGATACGCAGTATTTT
CASSLSSALTDTQYF
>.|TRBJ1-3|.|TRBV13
TGTGCCAGCAGCTCGGGACCGAGGTCTTACTCTGGAAACACCATATATTTT
CASSSGPRSYSGNTIYF
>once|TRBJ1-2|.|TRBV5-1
TGCGCCAGCAGCTTGATGATCCAGGGCAGCCATGGCTACACCTTC
CASSLMIQGSHGYTF